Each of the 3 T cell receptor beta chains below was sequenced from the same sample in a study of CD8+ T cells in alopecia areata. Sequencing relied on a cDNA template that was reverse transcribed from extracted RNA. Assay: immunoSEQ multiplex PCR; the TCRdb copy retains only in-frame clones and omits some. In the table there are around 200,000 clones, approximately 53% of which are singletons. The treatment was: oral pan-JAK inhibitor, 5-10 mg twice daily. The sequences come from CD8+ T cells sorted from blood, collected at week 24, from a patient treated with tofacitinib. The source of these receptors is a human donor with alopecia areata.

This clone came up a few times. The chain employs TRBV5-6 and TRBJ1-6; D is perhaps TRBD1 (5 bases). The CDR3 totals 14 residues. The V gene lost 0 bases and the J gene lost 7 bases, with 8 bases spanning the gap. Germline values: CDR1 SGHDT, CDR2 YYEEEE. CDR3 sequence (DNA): TGTGCCAGCAGCTTGGGGACATTCAATTCACCCCTCCACTTT. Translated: CASSLGTFNSPLHF. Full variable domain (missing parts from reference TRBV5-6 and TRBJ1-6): DAGVTQSPTHLIKTRGQQVTLRCSPKSGHDTVSWYQQALGQGPQFIFQYYEEEERQRGNFPDRFSGHQFPNYSSELNVNALLLGDSALYLCASSLGTFNSPLHFGNGTRLTVT.

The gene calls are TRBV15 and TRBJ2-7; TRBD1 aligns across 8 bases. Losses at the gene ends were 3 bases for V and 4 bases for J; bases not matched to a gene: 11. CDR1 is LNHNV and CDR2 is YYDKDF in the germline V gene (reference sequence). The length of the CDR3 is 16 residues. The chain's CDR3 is CATSSDSGQGQYEQYF. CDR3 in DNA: TGTGCCACCAGCAGCGATTCTGGACAGGGTCAATACGAGCAGTACTTC.

CDR3 DNA: TGTGCCAGCAGTCCTCCCTCGAACACCGGGGAGCTGTTTTTT. Translation gives CASSPPSNTGELFF. This sequence joins TRBV27 and TRBJ2-2; D ambiguous. V was trimmed by 5 bases and J by 0 bases, leaving 7 bases between them. Germline values: CDR1 MNHEY, CDR2 SMNVEV (reference sequence). This CDR3 contains 14 residues.